Here is one TCR beta chain with its context. Sampling times: baseline, cycle 4 day 1, cycle 7 day 1. The sample belongs to a study of OX40 agonist ivuxolimab in advanced cancers. Generated by immunoSEQ multiplex PCR, the TCRdb table keeps only in-frame clones and is missing some. In the table there are about 95,000 clones, about 91% of which are singletons. The sequencing used CD4+ or CD8+ T cells sorted from blood, collected in a trial of the OX40 agonist ivuxolimab. The TCR sequence derives from an adult with an advanced solid tumor such as melanoma, head and neck, liver or kidney cancer.

DNA for the CDR3: TGTGCCAGCAGCCAAGACCCAGCGGCTACGTACGAGCAGTACTTC. Translated: CASSQDPAATYEQYF. The V and J genes are TRBV4-2 and TRBJ2-7; tentative D call: TRBD2 (5 bases). The CDR3 loop spans 15 amino acids. V lost 0 bases and J 4 bases, leaving 13 bases between the germline ends. Germline CDR1 and CDR2: LGHNA and YNFKEQ.